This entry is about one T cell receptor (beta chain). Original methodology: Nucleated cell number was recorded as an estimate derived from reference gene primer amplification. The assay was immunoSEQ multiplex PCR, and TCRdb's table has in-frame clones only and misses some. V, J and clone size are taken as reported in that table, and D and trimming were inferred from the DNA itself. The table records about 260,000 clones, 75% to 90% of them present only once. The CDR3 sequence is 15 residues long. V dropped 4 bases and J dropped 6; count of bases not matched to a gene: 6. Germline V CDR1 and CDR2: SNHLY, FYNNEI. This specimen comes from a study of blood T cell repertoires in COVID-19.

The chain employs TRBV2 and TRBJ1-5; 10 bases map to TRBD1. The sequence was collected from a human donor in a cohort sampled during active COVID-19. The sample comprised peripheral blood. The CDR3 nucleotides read TGTGCCAGCAGTGGCACCGGGACAGGGGCTCAGCCCCAGCATTTT. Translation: CASSGTGTGAQPQHF.